Listed here is a single TCR beta chain. The data belong to a study of T cell changes during pregnancy in multiple sclerosis. The V end was cut by 8 bases, the J end by 9 bases, with 13 bases between. In germline, CDR1 is MNHNY, CDR2 SVGAGI (reference sequence). There are 11 residues in the CDR3. Data came from immunoSEQ multiplex PCR; TCRdb stores just in-frame clones and leaves some out. Of some 54,000 clones listed, just over 90% are singletons. The chain employs TRBV6-6 and TRBJ2-5; no definite D call. The sequence was obtained from a female donor with multiple sclerosis, enrolled in a pregnancy study. The material sequenced was peripheral blood, taken after pregnancy. CDR3 sequence reads: CASRSPVAQYF. Written as DNA, the CDR3 is TGTGCCAGCCGGTCCCCGGTGGCCCAGTACTTC.